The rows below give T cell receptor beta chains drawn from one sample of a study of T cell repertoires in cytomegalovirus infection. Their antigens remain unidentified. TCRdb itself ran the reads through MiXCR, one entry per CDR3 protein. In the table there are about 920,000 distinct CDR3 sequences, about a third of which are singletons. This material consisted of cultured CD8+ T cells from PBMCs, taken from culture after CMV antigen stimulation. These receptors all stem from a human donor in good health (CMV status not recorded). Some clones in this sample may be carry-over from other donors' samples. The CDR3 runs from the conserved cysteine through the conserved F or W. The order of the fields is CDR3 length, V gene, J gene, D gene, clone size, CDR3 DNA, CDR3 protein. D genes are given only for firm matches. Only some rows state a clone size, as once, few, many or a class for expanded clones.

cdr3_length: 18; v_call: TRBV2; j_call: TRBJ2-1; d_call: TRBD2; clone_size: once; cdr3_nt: TGTGCCAGCAGTGAAGCGATCCACCGGGGGGGACCCTACAATGAGCAGTTCTTC; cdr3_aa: CASSEAIHRGGPYNEQFF
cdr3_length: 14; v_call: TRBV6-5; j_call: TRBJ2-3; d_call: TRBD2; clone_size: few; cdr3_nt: TGTGCCAGCAGCCATACTGGGGGGGGAGATACGCAGTATTTT; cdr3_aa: CASSHTGGGDTQYF
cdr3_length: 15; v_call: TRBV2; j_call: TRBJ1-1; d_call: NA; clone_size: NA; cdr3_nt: TGTGCCGTAGTAGGGGAGGACACCCCTGACACTGAAGCTTTCTTT; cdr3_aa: CAVVGEDTPDTEAFF
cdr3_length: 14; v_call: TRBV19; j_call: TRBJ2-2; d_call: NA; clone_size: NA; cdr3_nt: TGTGCCAGTAGTATAAGAGTATACACCGGGGAGCTGTTTTTT; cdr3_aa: CASSIRVYTGELFF
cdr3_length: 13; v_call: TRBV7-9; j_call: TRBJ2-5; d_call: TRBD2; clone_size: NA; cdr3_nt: TGTGCCAGCAGCTTGGGAGGGAGCGGGACCCAGTACTTC; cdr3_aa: CASSLGGSGTQYF
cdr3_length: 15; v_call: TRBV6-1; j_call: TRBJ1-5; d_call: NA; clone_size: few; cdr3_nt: TGTGCCAGCAGTGAGTCAGGGGATAGCAATCAGCCCCAGCATTTT; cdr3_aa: CASSESGDSNQPQHF
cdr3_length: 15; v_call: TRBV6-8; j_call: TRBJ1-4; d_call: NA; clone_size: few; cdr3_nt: TGTGCCAGCAGTTACCTTTATGCAACTAATGAAAAACTGTTTTTT; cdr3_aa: CASSYLYATNEKLFF
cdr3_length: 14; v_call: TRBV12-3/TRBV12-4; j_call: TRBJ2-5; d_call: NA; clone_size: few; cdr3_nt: TGTGCCAGCAATGATGGGGGCCTCCCGGAGACCCAGTACTTC; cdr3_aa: CASNDGGLPETQYF
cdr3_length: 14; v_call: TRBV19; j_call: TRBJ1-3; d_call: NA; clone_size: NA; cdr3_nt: TGTGCCAGTAGTACCAGGGACTCTGGAAACACCATATATTTT; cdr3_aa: CASSTRDSGNTIYF
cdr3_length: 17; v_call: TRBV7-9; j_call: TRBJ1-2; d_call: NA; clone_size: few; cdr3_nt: TGTGCCAGCAGCACTTACACCCAGGTCGAAGCTAACTATGGCTACACCTTC; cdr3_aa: CASSTYTQVEANYGYTF
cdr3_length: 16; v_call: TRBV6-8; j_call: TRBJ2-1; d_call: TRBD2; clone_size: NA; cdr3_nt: TGTGCCAGCAGGGGGGGGGGTCCGAGCTCCTACAATGAGCAGTTCTTC; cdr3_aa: CASRGGGPSSYNEQFF
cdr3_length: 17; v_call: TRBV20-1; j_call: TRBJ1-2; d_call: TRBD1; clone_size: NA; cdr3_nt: TGCAGTGCTAGAGATAAGGGACAGGGGGCGGCTAACTATGGCTACACCTTC; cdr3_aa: CSARDKGQGAANYGYTF
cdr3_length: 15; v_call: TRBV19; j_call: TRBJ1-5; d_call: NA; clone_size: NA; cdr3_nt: TGTGCCAGTAGTCTTTCGGACTGGGGCAATCAGCCCCAGCATTTT; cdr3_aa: CASSLSDWGNQPQHF
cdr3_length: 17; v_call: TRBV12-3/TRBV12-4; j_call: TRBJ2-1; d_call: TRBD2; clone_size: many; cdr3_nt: TGTGCCAGCAGTTTAGCGTTGGGACTAGCGGGGGTGAATGAGCAGTTCTTC; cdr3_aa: CASSLALGLAGVNEQFF
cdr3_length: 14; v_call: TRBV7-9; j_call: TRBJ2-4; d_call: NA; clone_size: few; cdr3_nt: TGTGCCAGCAGCCTTTCCCAGGGTTTGGGCATTCAGTACTTC; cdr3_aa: CASSLSQGLGIQYF
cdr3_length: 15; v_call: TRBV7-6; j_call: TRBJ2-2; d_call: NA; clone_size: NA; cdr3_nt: TGTGCCAGCAGCTTACTAGGGATGGGCACCGGGGAGCTGTTTTTT; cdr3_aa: CASSLLGMGTGELFF
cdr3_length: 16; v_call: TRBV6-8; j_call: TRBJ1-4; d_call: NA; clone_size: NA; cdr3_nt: TGTGCCAGCAGTTACGCCCCCAGGACGGAGAATGAAAAACTGTTTTTT; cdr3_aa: CASSYAPRTENEKLFF
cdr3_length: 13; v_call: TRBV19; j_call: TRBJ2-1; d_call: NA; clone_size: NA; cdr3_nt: TGTGCCAGTAGTATCCTCATGGGAGGTGAGCAGTTCTTC; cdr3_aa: CASSILMGGEQFF
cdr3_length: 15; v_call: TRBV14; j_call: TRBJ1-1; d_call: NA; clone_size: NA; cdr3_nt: TGTGCCAGCAGCCCCTTTAAAAACATGAACACTGAAGCTTTCTTT; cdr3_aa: CASSPFKNMNTEAFF
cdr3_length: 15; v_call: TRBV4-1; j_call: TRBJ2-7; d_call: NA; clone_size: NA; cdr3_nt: TGCGCCAGCAGCCTCGTAAGGGGTCCGTCCTACGAGCAGTACTTC; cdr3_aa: CASSLVRGPSYEQYF
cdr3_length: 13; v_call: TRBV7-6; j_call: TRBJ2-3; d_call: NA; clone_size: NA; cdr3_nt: TGTGCCAGCAGCGGGGACGTCGCGGATACGCAGTATTTT; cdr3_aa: CASSGDVADTQYF
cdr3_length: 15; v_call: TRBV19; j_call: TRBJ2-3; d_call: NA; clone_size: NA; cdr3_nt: TGTGCCAGTAGTACCCGAACTCTAGCAACAGATACGCAGTATTTT; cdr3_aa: CASSTRTLATDTQYF
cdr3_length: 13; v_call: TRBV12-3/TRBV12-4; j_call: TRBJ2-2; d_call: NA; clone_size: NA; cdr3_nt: TGTGCCAGCAGTTCTGACTACACCGGGGAGCTGTTTTTT; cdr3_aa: CASSSDYTGELFF
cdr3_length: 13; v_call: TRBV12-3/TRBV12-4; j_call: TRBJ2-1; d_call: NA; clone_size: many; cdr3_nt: TGTGCCAGCAGTTTTTCCGCGGGGAATGAGCAGTTCTTC; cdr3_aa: CASSFSAGNEQFF
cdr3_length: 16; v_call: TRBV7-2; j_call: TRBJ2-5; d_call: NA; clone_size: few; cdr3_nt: TGTGCCAGCAGCTCAGAAATAGACTGGTATCCTGAGACCCAGTACTTC; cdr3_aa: CASSSEIDWYPETQYF
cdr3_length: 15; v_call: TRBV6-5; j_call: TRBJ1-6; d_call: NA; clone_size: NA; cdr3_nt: TGTGCCAGCAGTTACTCGACATCCTATAAGTCACCCCTCCACTTT; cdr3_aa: CASSYSTSYKSPLHF